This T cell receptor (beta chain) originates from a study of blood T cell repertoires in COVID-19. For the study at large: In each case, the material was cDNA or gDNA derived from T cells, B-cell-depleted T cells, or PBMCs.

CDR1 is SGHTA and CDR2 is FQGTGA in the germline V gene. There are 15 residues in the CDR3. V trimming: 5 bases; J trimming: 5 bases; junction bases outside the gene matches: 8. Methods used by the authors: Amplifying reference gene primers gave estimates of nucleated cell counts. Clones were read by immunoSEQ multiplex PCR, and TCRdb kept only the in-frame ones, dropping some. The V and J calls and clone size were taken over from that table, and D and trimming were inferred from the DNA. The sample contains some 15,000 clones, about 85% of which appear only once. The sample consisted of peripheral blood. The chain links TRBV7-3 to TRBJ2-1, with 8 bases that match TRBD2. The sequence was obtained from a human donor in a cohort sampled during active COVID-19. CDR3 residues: CASSGAGDANNEQFF. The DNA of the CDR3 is TGTGCCAGCAGCGGAGCGGGGGACGCTAACAATGAGCAGTTCTTC.